This T cell receptor (beta chain) came from a study of PD-L1 blockade in urothelial cancer. On the study more broadly: Samples came from 3 weeks, at the second dose, and 6 weeks into treatment.

The CDR3 has 17 amino acids. Per the germline V gene, CDR1 is SGHDT and CDR2 is YYEEEE. J was trimmed by 2 bases and V by 4 bases; bases with no gene match: 7. A spike-in of synthetic TCR analog templates was added to each PCR. Clones were sequenced by immunoSEQ multiplex PCR, and TCRdb holds only the in-frame ones, with some missing. This table has around 110,000 clones, approximately 90% appearing once. The time point is: peripheral blood 6 weeks after treatment start. The source of this sequence is a man between 60 and 75 years old with urothelial cancer. Sequences were derived from PBMCs, sampled around atezolizumab (anti-PD-L1) treatment. The chain has TRBV5-6 and TRBJ2-3; 13 bases are shared with TRBD2. Here the CDR3 DNA reads TGTGCCAGCAGCCCCGGGACTAGCGGGAAATTCACAGATACGCAGTATTTT. It is translated as CASSPGTSGKFTDTQYF.